What follows are 16 T cell receptor beta chains derived from one specimen sequenced in a study of radiotherapy plus CTLA-4 blockade in lung cancer. Generated by immunoSEQ multiplex PCR, the TCRdb table keeps only in-frame clones and is missing some. The table has around 70,000 clones, roughly 84% seen once. The source was peripheral blood, collected from a patient treated with radiotherapy plus ipilimumab. Receptor source: a human donor with non-small cell lung cancer that progressed on radiotherapy plus ipilimumab.

This chain uses TRBV19 with TRBJ2-3; 9 positions agree with TRBD2. CDR3 length: 16 amino acids. With V trimmed by 5 bases and J by 1 base, 7 bases remained unmatched. The germline V gene has CDR1 LNHDA and CDR2 SQIVND (reference sequence). The CDR3 is CASSDAGGPGTDTQYF. The CDR3 DNA sequence: TGTGCCAGTAGTGATGCGGGAGGGCCGGGCACAGATACGCAGTATTTT.

The rearrangement uses TRBV6-1 and TRBJ2-5; 9 bases fit TRBD1. The germline V gene encodes CDR1 MNHNS and CDR2 SASEGT. V trimming: 7 bases; J trimming: 2 bases; junction bases outside the gene matches: 5. This CDR3 contains 14 residues. CDR3 sequence reads: CASTRDRVQETQYF. The CDR3 coding sequence is TGTGCCAGCACCAGGGACAGGGTTCAAGAGACCCAGTACTTC.

The rearrangement uses TRBV14 and TRBJ2-1; D gene ambiguous. Per the germline V gene, CDR1 is SGHDN and CDR2 is FVKESK. V was cut by 5 bases and J by 4 bases, with 3 bases left in between. The CDR3 runs 11 residues. The CDR3: CASSTYNEQFF. CDR3 coding DNA: TGTGCCAGCAGCACTTACAATGAGCAGTTCTTC.

This clone was detected a few times. The V call is TRBV18, the J call TRBJ2-5, with 8 bases matching TRBD2. Germline V gene sequence: CDR1 KGHSH, CDR2 LQKENI. The CDR3 consists of 16 residues. The trim removed 2 bases at V and 4 bases at J, leaving 9 bases unmatched. The CDR3 reads CASSPSGRGLVETQYF. In DNA, the CDR3 is TGTGCCAGCTCACCAAGCGGGAGAGGATTAGTAGAGACCCAGTACTTC.

The rearrangement uses TRBV21-1 and TRBJ2-2; no DNA check was done on the table's D call, TRBD1. TRBV21-1 is reported as a pseudogene. The CDR3 loop spans 17 amino acids. The CDR3 is CASSKERQGDHTGELFF. In nucleotides, the CDR3 is TGTGCCAGCAGCAAAGAAAGACAGGGGGATCACACCGGGGAGCTGTTTTTT.

This rearrangement joins TRBV29-1 to TRBJ2-3; D might be TRBD2 (6 bases). V lost 6 bases and J 3 bases, leaving 16 bases between the germline ends. CDR1 and CDR2 (germline): SQVTM, ANQGSEA. The CDR3 totals 14 residues. The CDR3 region has the DNA TGCAGCGTCGACCCGGGACTGACGACAGATACGCAGTATTTT. As protein: CSVDPGLTTDTQYF.

The chain recombines TRBV2 with TRBJ2-3; D may be TRBD1 or TRBD2 (5 bases each). The length of the CDR3 is 14 residues. The V and J ends lost 6 bases and 4 bases respectively, with 14 bases between them. Germline V gene data show CDR1 as SNHLY and CDR2 as FYNNEI. CDR3 DNA: TGTGCCAGCAGGGCCCAGGGAGACGCAGATACGCAGTATTTT. Translation gives CASRAQGDADTQYF.

V gene TRBV6-4 combines with J gene TRBJ2-1; tentatively, D is TRBD2 (6 bases). CDR1 and CDR2 (germline): MRHNA, SNTAGT. The CDR3 loop spans 13 amino acids. The germline V and J ends were trimmed by 4 bases and 4 bases, with 8 bases remaining between them. Here the CDR3 reads CASSASEYNEQFF. CDR3 coding DNA: TGTGCCAGCAGTGCTAGCGAGTACAATGAGCAGTTCTTC.

This clone appeared once. The junction departs from the called germline gene at one end, perhaps through a read error. The J gene is TRBJ2-1, the V gene TRBV11-2; 10 nucleotides agree with TRBD2. The CDR3 has 15 amino acids. Germline V CDR1 and CDR2: SGHAT, FQNNGV. CDR3 bases: TGTGCCAGCAGCTTAGGTGTGCTAGCGGGAGCCCCCTCGGTCTTC. Its protein is CASSLGVLAGAPSVF. The whole variable domain, remainder taken from reference TRBV11-2 and TRBJ2-1, is EAGVAQSPRYKIIEKRQSVAFWCNPISGHATLYWYQQILGQGPKLLIQFQNNGVVDDSQLPKDRFSAERLKGVDSTLKIQPAKLEDSAVYLCASSLGVLAGAPSVFGPGTRLTVL.

The sample holds one count of this clone. The chain employs TRBV4-1 and TRBJ2-7; 9 positions agree with TRBD2. This CDR3 has 20 residues. Germline V gene lookup returns CDR1 MGHRA and CDR2 YSYEKL. The V gene end was trimmed by 0 bases and the J gene end by 4 bases; junction bases not matched to a gene: 19. CDR3 bases: TGCGCCAGCAGCCAAGATCAGTTTTCGGTGCGCGGGAGGGCCGGTTACGAGCAGTACTTC. Its translation is CASSQDQFSVRGRAGYEQYF.

The chain employs TRBV29-1 and TRBJ2-7, with D possibly matching TRBD2 (6 bases). The CDR3 has 14 residues. Trimming removed 1 base from V and 7 bases from J, with 17 bases in between. Germline V gives CDR1 SQVTM, CDR2 ANQGSEA. This chain's CDR3 is CSVEVVRAGGEQYF. In DNA form, the CDR3 reads TGCAGCGTTGAAGTGGTTCGGGCAGGAGGGGAGCAGTACTTC.

In nucleotides, the CDR3 is TGTGCCTGGAGTAGAGGGTTTCAGCCCCAGCATTTT. It codes for CAWSRGFQPQHF. The chain combines TRBV30 with TRBJ1-5; D gene ambiguous. The length of the CDR3 is 12 residues. With 2 bases removed from V and 6 bases from J, the gap between germline ends came to 8 bases. Germline loops: CDR1 GTSNPN, CDR2 SVGIG (reference sequence).

V gene TRBV12-5 combines with J gene TRBJ1-1; D is unclear. Germline CDR1 reads LGHNT; CDR2 reads FRNRAP. CDR3 length: 12 amino acids. V was clipped by 6 bases and J by 5 bases, with 10 bases between them. The CDR3 nucleotides are TGTGCTAGTGGAAATGAATGGACTGAAGCTTTCTTT. Encoded protein: CASGNEWTEAFF.

The chain links TRBV7-8 to TRBJ1-5; possible D gene TRBD1, 6 bases. CDR3 size: 17 residues. V dropped 5 bases and J dropped 2 bases, with 19 bases sitting between them. CDR1 and CDR2 from the germline V gene are SGHVS and FQNEAQ. Here the CDR3 DNA reads TGTGCCAGCAGCGCTAGGGGGGATCGGCTCGGCAATCAGCCCCAGCATTTT. The encoded protein is CASSARGDRLGNQPQHF.

This chain connects TRBV5-6 to TRBJ2-7; D gene unclear. The V gene's germline CDR1 is SGHDT and CDR2 YYEEEE. CDR3 length equals 13 residues. Trimming pared 0 bases from V and 4 bases from J, leaving 8 bases between. Here the CDR3 reads CASSLGRSYEQYV. In DNA form, the CDR3 reads TGTGCCAGCAGCTTGGGGCGGTCATACGAGCAGTACGTC.

The chain recombines TRBV11-2 with TRBJ2-1, with TRBD2 identical over 10 bases. Germline assignment: CDR1 SGHAT and CDR2 FQNNGV. The length of the CDR3 is 15 residues. J was trimmed by 4 bases and V by 1 base; bases with no gene match: 1. The CDR3 bases are TGTGCCAGCAGCTTAGCTAGCGGGAGTTACAATGAGCAGTTCTTC. Its translation: CASSLASGSYNEQFF.